A selection of T cell receptor beta chains follows, all from one sample in a study of cytomegalovirus exposure and HLA in healthy donors. TCRdb's table, derived via immunoSEQ multiplex PCR, lists solely in-frame clones and lacks some. The sample shows about 89,000 clones, roughly four fifths of them seen only once. The sample taken for sequencing was PBMCs. Receptor source: a man aged 25 to 45 in good health and CMV-seronegative. The CDR3 runs from the conserved cysteine through the conserved F or W. The D gene is left open where the match is weak. Size values are once, few and many counts, or a class for expanded clones, and some rows have none.

TRBV6-4	TRBD2	-	TRBJ2-1	TGTGCCAGCAGTGCGACTAGCGACCCATTTAATGAGCAGTTCTTC	CASSATSDPFNEQFF
TRBV18	TRBD2	-	TRBJ2-5	TGTGCCAGCTCACCACTTCCTAGCGGGCAAGAGACCCAGTACTTC	CASSPLPSGQETQYF
TRBV4-3	TRBD2	-	TRBJ2-5	TGCGCCAGCAGCCCCCATTCTAGCGGGTACGAGACCCAGTACTTC	CASSPHSSGYETQYF
TRBV25-1	TRBD1	-	TRBJ2-1	TGTGCCAGCAGTGAATGGGGGACAGGGTCGAATGAGCAGTTCTTC	CASSEWGTGSNEQFF
TRBV5-4	-	-	TRBJ2-2	TGTGCCAGCAGCTTACAGAACACCGGGGAGCTGTTTTTT	CASSLQNTGELFF
TRBV7-2	-	-	TRBJ2-3	TGTGCCAGCAGCCTAGGGCGGGCCCTCACAGATACGCAGTATTTT	CASSLGRALTDTQYF
TRBV30	-	few	TRBJ2-1	TGTGCCTGGAGTGTAGCAGGTCATTCGGTATATGAGCAGTTCTTC	CAWSVAGHSVYEQFF
TRBV18	-	-	TRBJ1-1	TGTGCCAGCCCCCCCCCGGGATTTTCGAACACTGAAGCTTTCTTT	CASPPPGFSNTEAFF
TRBV7-9	-	-	TRBJ1-2	TGTTCCAGCAGCTTCACAGAGGGCTACACCTTC	CSSSFTEGYTF
TRBV6-6	TRBD1	-	TRBJ2-7	TGTGCCAGCAGTTACTCGCTACAGGGGACCTACGAGCAGTACTTC	CASSYSLQGTYEQYF
TRBV19	-	-	TRBJ2-3	TGTGCCAGTAGTATGGGGGCACGAGGAGATACGCAGTATTTT	CASSMGARGDTQYF
TRBV11-2	-	once	TRBJ2-3	TGTGCCAGCAGCGGAGGGGGCGGGGATACGCAGTATTTT	CASSGGGGDTQYF
TRBV7-6	TRBD1	-	TRBJ2-5	TGTGCCAGCAGCTCCAGGGGGCTTGGCGGGACCCAGTACTTC	CASSSRGLGGTQYF
TRBV19	-	-	TRBJ2-7	TGTGCCAGTTCCCAAAGTGGCCAGGGCCCCTACGAGCAGTACTTC	CASSQSGQGPYEQYF
TRBV9	-	-	TRBJ1-2	TGTGCCAGCAGCGAGGGGGGAGGGAGGGGTTATGGCTACACCTTC	CASSEGGGRGYGYTF
TRBV7-9	-	few	TRBJ2-7	TGTGCCAGCAGCTTATCAGTTTACGAGCAGTACTTC	CASSLSVYEQYF
TRBV6-1	-	-	TRBJ2-3	TGTGCCAGCAGTGAAAGGGGTGGGGCTACCACAGATACGCAGTATTTT	CASSERGGATTDTQYF
TRBV27	TRBD2	-	TRBJ2-5	TGTGCCAGCAGATTAGCGGGGCCCCAAGAGACCCAGTACTTC	CASRLAGPQETQYF
TRBV2	TRBD1	-	TRBJ2-7	TGTGCCAGCGGACAGGAAAGGTACGAGCAGTACTTC	CASGQERYEQYF
TRBV7-2	TRBD2	-	TRBJ2-5	TGTGCCAGCAGCTTAGCTTTTACGGGGGGAAGCGCTGGGGCCCAGTACTTC	CASSLAFTGGSAGAQYF
TRBV11-3	-	-	TRBJ2-3	TGTGCCAGCAGCTTAGGGACAAGCACAGATACGCAGTATTTT	CASSLGTSTDTQYF
TRBV6-1	-	-	TRBJ2-1	TGCGCCAGCAGTGAAGACGTAGGGGAGTTCTTC	CASSEDVGEFF
TRBV2	-	few	TRBJ2-7	TGTGCCAGCAGTGTAAGTCAGGGCGGCTACGAGCAGTACTTC	CASSVSQGGYEQYF
TRBV4-2	TRBD2	-	TRBJ2-1	TGTGCCAGCAGCCAAGATGCTAGCGGTTACAATGAGCAGTTCTTC	CASSQDASGYNEQFF
TRBV18	TRBD1	-	TRBJ1-2	TGTGCCAGCTCAACCGGGACAGGGCAAGAGTGGGGCTACACCTTC	CASSTGTGQEWGYTF
TRBV19	TRBD2	-	TRBJ2-3	TGTGCCAGTAGTTTTGCTAGCGGGGGGGCCCCAAGCACAGATACGCAGTATTTT	CASSFASGGAPSTDTQYF
TRBV10-3	TRBD2	-	TRBJ2-1	TGTGCCATCAGCCCTCCCGCGGGAGGCACTAATGAGCAGTTCTTC	CAISPPAGGTNEQFF
TRBV2	-	-	TRBJ2-2	TGTGCCAGCAGTGGGGTGGGGGGATTCACCGGGGAGCTGTTTTTT	CASSGVGGFTGELFF
TRBV7-2	-	-	TRBJ1-2	TGTGCCAGCAGCTTCGGACTTGGGGATGGCTACACCTTC	CASSFGLGDGYTF
TRBV7-9	-	-	TRBJ1-2	TGTGCCAGCAGCTTATATCGTTCTCCGGGAGAGGAAGGGAATGGCTACACCTTC	CASSLYRSPGEEGNGYTF
TRBV4-1	TRBD1	-	TRBJ2-7	TGCGCCAGCAGCCAAGAGGACAGGCCGACTTCCTACGAGCAGTACTTC	CASSQEDRPTSYEQYF
TRBV28	TRBD2	few	TRBJ2-1	TGTGCCAGCAGGCCGGGGGCTAGCGGGAGCAATGAGCAGTTCTTC	CASRPGASGSNEQFF
TRBV5-1	TRBD1	-	TRBJ2-1	TGCGCCAGCCAGACAGGGACCAATGAGCAGTTCTTC	CASQTGTNEQFF
TRBV7-6	-	-	TRBJ1-5	TGTGCCAGCAGCGCCAGTAACAATCAGCCCCAGCATTTT	CASSASNNQPQHF
TRBV19	TRBD1	once	TRBJ1-5	TGTGCCAGTAGTCCCTACAGGGGGGGACAGCCCCAGCATTTT	CASSPYRGGQPQHF
TRBV4-3	TRBD2	-	TRBJ2-1	TGCGCCAGCAGCTCCGGGACTAGCGGGGGGGCTTGGGAGCAGTTCTTC	CASSSGTSGGAWEQFF
TRBV7-7	TRBD2	-	TRBJ2-5	TGTGCCAGCAGCTTAGGGACTAGCGGGGGGGCCGAGACCCAGTACTTC	CASSLGTSGGAETQYF
TRBV19	-	-	TRBJ2-1	TGTGCCAGTAGTAAAGTGACAGGACCCTACAATGAGCAGTTCTTC	CASSKVTGPYNEQFF
TRBV18	-	-	TRBJ2-1	TGTGCCAGCTCATCAACGGCAGGGATCCACAATGAGCAGTTCTTC	CASSSTAGIHNEQFF
TRBV7-5	-	-	TRBJ1-5	TGTGCCAGAACCCGAGGGTGTCTGAGCAATCAGCCCCAGCATTTT	CARTRGCLSNQPQHF
TRBV19	-	-	TRBJ2-2	TGTGCCAGTAGTATCTACAGCACCGGGGAGCTGTTTTTT	CASSIYSTGELFF